This TCR beta chain was identified in a study of CD8 T cells in ankylosing spondylitis. TCRdb re-analysed the 5' RACE reads in MiXCR, keeping a single row per CDR3 protein. The sample holds roughly 470,000 distinct CDR3 sequences; 25% to 30% are singletons and the top ten take approximately 1%. General study points: Roughly 8 highly homologous variants made up a TCR beta motif, and this motif appeared characteristic of ankylosing spondylitis blood.

Germline V gene lookup returns CDR1 SGHVS and CDR2 FQNEAQ. V was pared by 5 bases and J by 6 bases, with 12 bases between. The CDR3 spans 13 residues. A word on this clonotype: Its cognate antigen is unknown.

Specimen: blood, either unsorted or a sorted T cell fraction (not recorded which). This sequence originates from a male donor with ankylosing spondylitis. The chain employs TRBV7-8 and TRBJ2-3; D ambiguous. The CDR3 DNA reads TGTGCCAGCAGCCTCCAGACCCCGGATACGCAGTATTTT. It encodes CASSLQTPDTQYF.